The present entry profiles one T cell receptor (beta chain) with its context. These data come from a study of blood T cells in healthy people across ages. V shed 6 bases and J 2 bases; nucleotides not matched to a gene: 10. The germline CDR1 and CDR2 sequences are DFQATT and SNEGSKA (reference sequence). CDR3 length: 15 residues. A second 7 to 11 cycle PCR used barcoded and J-beta primers. TCRdb itself ran the 5' RACE reads through MiXCR, one entry per CDR3 protein. The sample lists about 730,000 distinct CDR3 sequences, 40% to 45% occurring once. The material sequenced was blood. This receptor was taken from a woman in her sixties in good health. The chain carries TRBV20-1 and TRBJ2-7; TRBD2 agrees at 10 bases. The CDR3 DNA follows: TGCAGTGCGCCGAGACTAGCGGGTGGGACCTACGAGCAGTACTTC. It specifies CSAPRLAGGTYEQYF.